The following is a TCR beta chain sequence with its context. Its antigen remains unidentified. Resections were taken during corrective heart surgery, and the thymus tissue came from these. Finnish infants who were healthy and having corrective surgery for congenital heart defects made up the donors. The sample originates from a study of human thymus T cells. The CDR3 covers 15 residues. Trimming removed 4 bases from V and 3 bases from J; junction bases left unmatched: 6. CDR1 is SGHDT and CDR2 is YYEEEE in the germline V gene. The study's findings and limits: Related research has reported that thymic repertoires overlap highly among unrelated individuals. What appeared biased in thymic and blood repertoires was the usage of V and J genes.

Sequencing was performed with immunoSEQ multiplex PCR; in TCRdb, only in-frame clones are kept and a portion is missing. The table includes about 130,000 clones, around 94% detected once. This chain joins TRBV5-6 and TRBJ1-3, with 8 nucleotides matching TRBD1. This TCR was recovered from a boy under two years old with a congenital heart defect but otherwise immunologically healthy. Input material: thymus tissue. CDR3 in DNA: TGTGCCAGCAGCGTGCGGACAGGGAGTGGAAACACCATATATTTT. Its protein product is CASSVRTGSGNTIYF.